This record concerns one T cell receptor beta chain sequence. Sequencing was performed with immunoSEQ multiplex PCR; in TCRdb, only in-frame clones are kept and a portion is missing. This table has over a million clones, about 84% appearing once. The sample belongs to a study of shared clonotypes between healthy human individuals. Germline CDR1 SGHTA, CDR2 FQGNSA. The CDR3 runs to 16 residues. The V end was cut by 5 bases, the J end by 4 bases, with 21 bases between. The sample was memory CD4+ T cells from PBMCs. Subset defined: CD45RA-negative fraction. This chain joins TRBV7-2 and TRBJ2-7; tentative D call: TRBD1 (7 bases). This sequence was found in a man between 18 and 29 years old in good health. Some clones in this sample may be carry-over from other donors' samples. The CDR3 DNA follows: TGTGCCAGCAGCGCCGAAGGCGGGGACAGTTGGTACGAGCAGTACTTC. This encodes CASSAEGGDSWYEQYF.